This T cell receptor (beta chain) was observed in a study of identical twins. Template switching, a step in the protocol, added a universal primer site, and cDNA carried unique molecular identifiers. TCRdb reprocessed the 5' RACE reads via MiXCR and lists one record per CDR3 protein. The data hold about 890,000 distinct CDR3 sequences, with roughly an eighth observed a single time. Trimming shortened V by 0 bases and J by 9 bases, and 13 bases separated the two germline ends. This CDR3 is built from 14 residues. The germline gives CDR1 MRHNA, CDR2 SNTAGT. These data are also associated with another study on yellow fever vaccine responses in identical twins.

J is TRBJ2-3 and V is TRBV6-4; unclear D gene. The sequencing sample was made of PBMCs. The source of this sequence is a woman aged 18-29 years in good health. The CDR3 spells CASSDSGSSSTQYF. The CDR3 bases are TGTGCCAGCAGTGACTCTGGCTCCTCATCGACGCAGTATTTT.